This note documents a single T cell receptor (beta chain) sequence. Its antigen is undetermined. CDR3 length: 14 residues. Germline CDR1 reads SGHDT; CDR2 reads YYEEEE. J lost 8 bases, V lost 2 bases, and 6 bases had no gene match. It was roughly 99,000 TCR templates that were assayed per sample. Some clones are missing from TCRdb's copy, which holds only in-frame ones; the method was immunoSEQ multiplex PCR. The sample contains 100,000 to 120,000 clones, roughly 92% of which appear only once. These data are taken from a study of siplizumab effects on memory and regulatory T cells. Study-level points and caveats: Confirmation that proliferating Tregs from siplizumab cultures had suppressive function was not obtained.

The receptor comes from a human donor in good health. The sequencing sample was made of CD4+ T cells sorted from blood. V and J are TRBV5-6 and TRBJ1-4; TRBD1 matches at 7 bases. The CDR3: CASSFRQGGEKLFF. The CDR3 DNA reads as TGTGCCAGCAGCTTCAGACAGGGTGGAGAAAAACTGTTTTTT.